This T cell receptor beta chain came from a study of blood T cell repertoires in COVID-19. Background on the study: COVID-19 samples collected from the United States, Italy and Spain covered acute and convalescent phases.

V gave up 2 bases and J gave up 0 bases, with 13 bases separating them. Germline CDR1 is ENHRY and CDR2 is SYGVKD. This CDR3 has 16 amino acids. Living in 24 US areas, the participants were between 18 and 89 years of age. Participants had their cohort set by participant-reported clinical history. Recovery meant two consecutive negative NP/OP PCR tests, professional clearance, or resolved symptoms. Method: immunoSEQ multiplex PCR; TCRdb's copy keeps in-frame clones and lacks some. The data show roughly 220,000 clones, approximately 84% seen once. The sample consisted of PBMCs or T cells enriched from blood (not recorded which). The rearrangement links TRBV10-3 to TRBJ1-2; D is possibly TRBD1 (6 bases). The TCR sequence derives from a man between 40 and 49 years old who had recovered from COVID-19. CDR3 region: CAISENNRVTNYGYTF. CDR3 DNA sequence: TGTGCCATCAGTGAGAATAACAGGGTAACTAACTATGGCTACACCTTC.